A selection of T cell receptor beta chains follows, all from one sample in a study of T cell repertoires in cytomegalovirus infection. Their antigens are not known. TCRdb passed the reads through MiXCR, listing each CDR3 protein once. The sample has hundreds of thousands of distinct CDR3 sequences; roughly 42% are singletons. This sample comprised cultured PBMCs, obtained from culture after CMV antigen stimulation. Receptor source: a human donor in good health (CMV status not recorded). Some clones in this sample may be carry-over from other donors' samples. Both conserved end residues are part of each CDR3. The D gene is left open where the match is weak. The size entry is marked missing in some rows and otherwise reads once, few, many or a size class.

CDR3aa | CDR3nt | j_gene | v_gene | d_gene | abundance
CASSLKGQGAPYEQYF | TGTGCCAGCAGTTTAAAGGGACAGGGGGCCCCCTACGAGCAGTACTTC | TRBJ2-7 | TRBV27 | TRBD1 | few
CAWSWSEAYEQYF | TGTGCCTGGAGTTGGAGCGAGGCCTACGAGCAGTACTTC | TRBJ2-7 | TRBV30 | NA | NA
CASSPRTGGQETQYF | TGCGCCAGCAGCCCCAGGACAGGGGGACAAGAGACCCAGTACTTC | TRBJ2-5 | TRBV5-1 | TRBD1 | NA
CSASGLAGGPERDEQFF | TGCAGTGCTAGCGGACTAGCGGGGGGCCCCGAGAGAGATGAGCAGTTCTTC | TRBJ2-1 | TRBV20-1 | TRBD2 | NA
CASSLGWEGNEQFF | TGTGCCAGCAGTTTGGGTTGGGAGGGGAATGAGCAGTTCTTC | TRBJ2-1 | TRBV12-3/TRBV12-4 | TRBD2 | NA
CASSGGTYEKLFF | TGTGCCAGCAGCGGGGGGACTTATGAAAAACTGTTTTTT | TRBJ1-4 | TRBV7-3 | NA | NA
CASSLEGLAYEQFF | TGTGCCAGCAGTTTAGAGGGACTAGCCTATGAGCAGTTCTTC | TRBJ2-1 | TRBV12-3/TRBV12-4 | TRBD2 | few
CASSLSRGPYNEQFF | TGTGCCAGCAGCTTATCCAGGGGGCCGTACAATGAGCAGTTCTTC | TRBJ2-1 | TRBV7-2 | TRBD1 | NA
CASSQHMAESYGYTF | TGTGCCAGCAGCCAGCATATGGCGGAGAGTTATGGCTACACCTTC | TRBJ1-2 | TRBV14 | NA | NA
CASSIGIGPGMSGELFF | TGTGCCAGTAGTATTGGTATCGGTCCCGGGATGAGCGGGGAGCTGTTTTTT | TRBJ2-2 | TRBV19 | NA | NA
CATSRDNVRGTKAVSYNEQFF | TGTGCCACCAGCAGAGATAACGTTCGAGGCACTAAGGCGGTATCCTACAATGAGCAGTTCTTC | TRBJ2-1 | TRBV15 | NA | NA
CASSPSGGGNEQFF | TGTGCCAGCAGCCCTAGCGGGGGGGGCAATGAGCAGTTCTTC | TRBJ2-1 | TRBV5-4 | TRBD2 | few
CASSQASSSSRREQYF | TGCGCCAGCAGCCAAGCCTCCTCCTCAAGCCGAAGGGAGCAGTACTTC | TRBJ2-7 | TRBV4-1 | NA | few
CASSYRDTENTEAFF | TGTGCCAGTAGTTATCGGGACACCGAGAACACTGAAGCTTTCTTT | TRBJ1-1 | TRBV19 | NA | NA
CASSRGAGTLNTEAFF | TGCGCCAGCAGCCGGGGGGCAGGGACCCTGAACACTGAAGCTTTCTTT | TRBJ1-1 | TRBV5-1 | NA | NA
CASSSPVDDREQYF | TGTGCCAGCAGCTCTCCGGTGGACGATCGCGAGCAGTACTTC | TRBJ2-7 | TRBV7-9 | NA | NA
CASSLVSGRVVGELFF | TGTGCCAGCAGCTTAGTGTCCGGGAGAGTGGTCGGGGAGCTGTTTTTT | TRBJ2-2 | TRBV7-2 | NA | NA
CASGDRAANSPLHF | TGTGCCAGCGGGGACAGGGCGGCGAATTCACCCCTCCACTTT | TRBJ1-6 | TRBV6-5 | TRBD1 | few
CASSEVWRGNTDTQYF | TGTGCCAGCAGTGAAGTTTGGCGCGGAAACACAGATACGCAGTATTTT | TRBJ2-3 | TRBV6-1 | NA | NA
CASSPTLPGDDSGNTIYF | TGTGCCAGCTCACCGACTCTGCCTGGGGACGACTCTGGAAACACCATATATTTT | TRBJ1-3 | TRBV18 | NA | NA
CASSDGVGDNEQFF | TGTGCCAGCAGTGATGGGGTCGGGGACAATGAGCAGTTCTTC | TRBJ2-1 | TRBV2 | NA | NA
CASSMVLTGSRSRSTDTQYF | TGTGCCAGCAGCATGGTACTTACCGGGTCACGATCAAGAAGCACAGATACGCAGTATTTT | TRBJ2-3 | TRBV5-4 | NA | NA
CASSLTSVSPYNEQFF | TGTGCCAGCAGCTTAACTAGCGTAAGCCCATACAATGAGCAGTTCTTC | TRBJ2-1 | TRBV7-2 | TRBD2 | NA
CASSSRTSGSPDTQYF | TGTGCCAGCAGCTCAAGGACTAGCGGTAGCCCAGATACGCAGTATTTT | TRBJ2-3 | TRBV7-2 | TRBD2 | few
CASSSTGDIKNIQYF | TGTGCCAGCAGTTCCACAGGGGACATCAAAAACATTCAGTACTTC | TRBJ2-4 | TRBV6-5 | TRBD1 | few
CASSLWASGVSTDTQYF | TGTGCCAGCAGCTTATGGGCTAGCGGAGTTAGCACAGATACGCAGTATTTT | TRBJ2-3 | TRBV11-2 | TRBD2 | NA
CASSLIAGGFTDTQYF | TGTGCCAGCAGCCTCATCGCGGGGGGCTTCACAGATACGCAGTATTTT | TRBJ2-3 | TRBV7-8 | TRBD2 | NA
CASSEKLAGGPSDTQYF | TGTGCCAGCAGTGAAAAACTAGCGGGAGGGCCCTCAGATACGCAGTATTTT | TRBJ2-3 | TRBV2 | TRBD2 | NA
CASSNRVLDNEQFF | TGTGCCAGCAGCAACAGGGTTTTGGACAATGAGCAGTTCTTC | TRBJ2-1 | TRBV6-2/TRBV6-3 | NA | NA
CASSWALGEAFF | TGTGCCAGCAGCTGGGCCCTCGGTGAAGCTTTCTTT | TRBJ1-1 | TRBV7-2 | NA | once
CASSSPGGTEAFF | TGTGCCAGCAGTTCCCCAGGGGGCACTGAAGCTTTCTTT | TRBJ1-1 | TRBV7-2 | TRBD1 | many
CASTRHATGELFF | TGTGCCAGCACCCGCCACGCCACCGGGGAGCTGTTTTTT | TRBJ2-2 | TRBV7-2 | NA | NA
CASSRGVGTGELFF | TGTGCCAGCAGCCGGGGCGTCGGGACCGGGGAGCTGTTTTTT | TRBJ2-2 | TRBV7-6 | NA | few
CASSPDGRDYNYGYTF | TGTGCCAGCAGCCCGGACGGGCGCGATTACAACTATGGCTACACCTTC | TRBJ1-2 | TRBV27 | NA | once
CASSPRLTNPDTQYF | TGTGCCAGCAGCCCGAGATTGACAAACCCAGATACGCAGTATTTT | TRBJ2-3 | TRBV7-2 | NA | NA
CASTRRGGPYEQYF | TGTGCCAGCACCCGACGCGGGGGACCCTACGAGCAGTACTTC | TRBJ2-7 | TRBV6-2/TRBV6-3 | TRBD2 | few
CASRGGGTQYF | TGTGCCAGCAGGGGGGGGGGGACCCAGTACTTC | TRBJ2-5 | TRBV27 | TRBD2 | NA
CAIARIELAGGGYEQFF | TGTGCCATCGCTCGCATCGAACTAGCGGGGGGGGGGTATGAGCAGTTCTTC | TRBJ2-1 | TRBV10-3 | TRBD2 | few
CASSRGQISYEQYF | TGTGCCAGCAGCCGAGGACAGATCTCCTACGAGCAGTACTTC | TRBJ2-7 | TRBV4-2 | NA | few
CASSLRDRTSGRNEQFF | TGTGCCAGCAGTTTACGGGATAGGACTAGCGGGAGGAATGAGCAGTTCTTC | TRBJ2-1 | TRBV12-3/TRBV12-4 | TRBD2 | NA
CSASPRGIGNNEQFF | TGCAGTGCTAGTCCCCGGGGCATAGGTAACAATGAGCAGTTCTTC | TRBJ2-1 | TRBV20-1 | NA | NA
CASSRTTSTDTQYF | TGTGCCAGCAGTAGAACAACTAGCACAGATACGCAGTATTTT | TRBJ2-3 | TRBV6-1 | NA | NA
CASSFLERGPSAEQYF | TGTGCCAGCAGTTTCCTCGAGCGGGGGCCCTCCGCAGAGCAGTACTTC | TRBJ2-7 | TRBV12-3/TRBV12-4 | TRBD2 | once
CASSVARGIYGYTF | TGTGCCAGCAGTGTGGCTAGGGGGATCTATGGCTACACCTTC | TRBJ1-2 | TRBV6-6 | NA | NA
CASLPTEPGLNTEAFF | TGTGCCAGCCTACCCACCGAACCAGGGCTGAACACTGAAGCTTTCTTT | TRBJ1-1 | TRBV7-9 | NA | NA
CASSLAGLAGSGGELFF | TGTGCCAGCAGCTTAGCGGGACTAGCGGGGTCGGGCGGGGAGCTGTTTTTT | TRBJ2-2 | TRBV7-2 | TRBD2 | NA
CASSLEGTSGGDQYF | TGTGCCAGCAGCTTAGAGGGGACTAGCGGGGGGGACCAGTACTTC | TRBJ2-5 | TRBV7-2 | TRBD2 | NA
CASSYTSIGGELFF | TGTGCCAGCAGTTATACGAGTATAGGCGGGGAGCTGTTTTTT | TRBJ2-2 | TRBV12-3/TRBV12-4 | NA | NA
CASRRTGGGYEQYF | TGTGCCAGCAGGCGGACAGGGGGCGGCTACGAGCAGTACTTC | TRBJ2-7 | TRBV27 | TRBD1 | NA